This T cell receptor beta chain was identified in a study of T-cell memory formation after mild COVID-19 (dated by TCRdb to the early 2020s). About the full investigation: TCR sequence clusters from the two donors were largely donor specific. Two young, previously healthy adult volunteers made up the cohort, one male and one female. In two donors, T-cell clones that expanded and contracted after mild COVID-19 were followed by sequencing TCRalpha and TCRbeta repertoires longitudinally.

What the research found in general, with its limitations: The study included only a couple of mild cases, and larger cohorts that include severe cases with pre-infection samples were judged to be necessary. Some responding clones were found in pre-infection memory, which suggests that pre-existing cross-reactive memory T cells took part in the SARS-CoV-2 response. Whether the second-wave clones peaking on day 37 were SARS-CoV-2 specific was not confirmed. Clones that contracted from day 15 to 85 showed balanced CD4/CD8 phenotypes, whereas a second wave of clones that expanded from day 15 to 37 leaned towards CD4+. Contracting CD4+ clones turned up mainly in the CM and EM memory subsets, whereas EMRA was where CD8+ clones were enriched.

Compared with germline, V lacks 1 base and J lacks 6 bases; bases without a gene match: 11. There are 16 amino acids in the CDR3, from cysteine to phenylalanine inclusive. Here the CDR3 DNA is all that survives: 48 bases in frame from base 1. CDR1 and CDR2 (MGHRA, YSYEKL) derive from the germline V gene. Instrument used: Illumina NovaSeq 6000. TCRalpha and TCRbeta cDNA libraries were constructed by 5'RACE with constant-segment primers, with sample barcodes and unique molecular identifiers being introduced. RNA was extracted from every sample with Trizol reagent. Amplification of the libraries took two PCR steps, and the second step added a second sample barcode plus Illumina TruSeq adapters. Sequencing of libraries was performed on an Illumina NovaSeq with 2 x 150 bp paired-end reads. Per the original workflow: The reads were demultiplexed and collapsed into UMI-guided consensus sequences using migec v1.2.7. Using mixcr v2.1.11, UMI consensuses were aligned to TRA and TRB V and J templates and then assembled into clonotypes. A clonotype was counted as expanded or contracted only when both edgeR and NoisET called the clonotype significant, with the noise models trained on biological replicates. edgeR calls used a false discovery rate-adjusted p below 0.01 and a log2 fold-change threshold of 1. As an exploratory analysis of dynamics, max-normalized trajectories of the 1000 most abundant clonotypes were examined by PCA with hierarchical clustering. The CD4 or CD8 phenotype of responding clones was assigned using the separately sequenced CD4+ and CD8+ repertoires. TCRdb trimmed public reads at Q25 via fastp, called clones via MiXCR and kept in-frame beta chains. Every entry covers one CDR3 protein and lists the most common genes and DNA from its rows. V and J calls and clone size were set by TCRdb, not the authors. Across this sample there are 300,000 or so distinct CDR3 sequences, with roughly 16% seen only once. Together, the top ten hold 20% to 25% of the sample.

This clonotype has just a few counts. Which antigen it targets is not known. No much larger clone is present one base from it, and per-base qualities are unavailable. Ficoll-Paque density gradient centrifugation was used to isolate PBMCs. This sequence was found in a man between 18 and 29 years old who had mild COVID-19 (a few samples of this study predate the infection). The sample titles of this study are shuffled in the database, so cell type and time point are left out; the donor was told from shared clones. The sequenced sample consisted of PBMCs or a T cell subset sorted from them (not recorded which). This chain is built from TRBV4-1 and TRBJ2-5; 7 central bases correspond to TRBD2. The CDR3 here reads CASSQVSAAGSQTQYF. The nucleotide sequence reads as follows: TGCGCCAGCAGCCAAGTGAGCGCAGCGGGGAGCCAGACCCAGTACTTC.